This T cell receptor (beta chain) was found in a study of blood T cell repertoires in COVID-19. On the study more broadly: COVID-19 samples, acute and convalescent, were from the United States, Italy and Spain.

Assay: immunoSEQ multiplex PCR; the TCRdb copy retains only in-frame clones and omits some. The table shows 150,000 to 180,000 clones, with over 60% occurring only once. Germline V gene sequence: CDR1 SGHNT, CDR2 YYREEE (reference sequence). The V end lost 0 bases, the J end lost 2 bases, and 6 bases lay between the germline ends. The length of the CDR3 is 14 residues. Sequenced: peripheral blood. This chain joins TRBV5-4 and TRBJ2-4; no clear D. This sequence was found in a man older than 75 with acute or convalescent COVID-19. The CDR3, as DNA: TGTGCCAGCAGCTTGGACCTAACCAAAAACATTCAGTACTTC. It encodes CASSLDLTKNIQYF.